These T cell receptor beta chains were read from a single sample in a study of technical replicates of blood from a handful of donors. TCRdb keeps only in-frame clones here, not all; method: immunoSEQ multiplex PCR. The data show tens of thousands of clones, with approximately 91% seen just once and approximately 5% held by the top ten. The sequencing input was PBMCs. The receptors originated from a human donor in good health. Some clones in this sample may be carry-over from other donors' samples. The CDR3 runs from the conserved cysteine through the conserved F or W. Fields, in order: CDR3 protein, CDR3 DNA, D gene, J gene, clone size, V gene. The D gene is left open where the match is weak. Where a row states a size, it is once, few, many or the class of an expanded clone; other rows omit it.

CDR3aa: CASSRQAADTQYF
CDR3nt: TGTGCCAGCAGTCGACAGGCGGCAGATACGCAGTATTTT
d_gene: .
j_gene: TRBJ2-3
abundance: .
v_gene: TRBV6-1

CDR3aa: CASSLYGSQETQYF
CDR3nt: TGTGCCAGCAGCTTATATGGCAGCCAAGAGACCCAGTACTTC
d_gene: .
j_gene: TRBJ2-5
abundance: .
v_gene: TRBV7-3

CDR3aa: CASSHIPETQYF
CDR3nt: TGTGCCAGCAGCCATATTCCGGAGACGCAGTATTTT
d_gene: .
j_gene: TRBJ2-3
abundance: few
v_gene: TRBV14

CDR3aa: CASSDSPAGGLNEQFF
CDR3nt: TGTGCCAGCAGTGACTCCCCGGCGGGAGGTCTCAATGAGCAGTTCTTC
d_gene: TRBD2
j_gene: TRBJ2-1
abundance: .
v_gene: TRBV6-4

CDR3aa: CASTLTRRGEAFF
CDR3nt: TGTGCCAGCACCTTAACCCGACGGGGGGAAGCTTTCTTT
d_gene: .
j_gene: TRBJ1-1
abundance: .
v_gene: TRBV6-1

CDR3aa: CASSLGGQGFGNEQFF
CDR3nt: TGCGCCAGCAGCTTGGGAGGACAGGGGTTTGGCAATGAGCAGTTCTTC
d_gene: TRBD1
j_gene: TRBJ2-1
abundance: .
v_gene: TRBV5-1

CDR3aa: CASSPGLAGDGDTQYF
CDR3nt: TGTGCCAGCAGCCCCGGACTAGCGGGAGATGGGGATACGCAGTATTTT
d_gene: TRBD2
j_gene: TRBJ2-3
abundance: .
v_gene: TRBV9

CDR3aa: CASSQGLENQPQHF
CDR3nt: TGTGCCAGCAGCCAGGGTTTGGAGAATCAGCCCCAGCATTTT
d_gene: .
j_gene: TRBJ1-5
abundance: .
v_gene: TRBV4-2

CDR3aa: CSVERASGSSDEQFF
CDR3nt: TGCAGCGTTGAAAGGGCTAGCGGGAGTTCAGATGAGCAGTTCTTC
d_gene: TRBD2
j_gene: TRBJ2-1
abundance: .
v_gene: TRBV29-1

CDR3aa: CASSFSGDTNNSPLHF
CDR3nt: TGCGCCAGCAGCTTTAGCGGGGACACCAATAATTCACCCCTCCACTTT
d_gene: .
j_gene: TRBJ1-6
abundance: .
v_gene: TRBV5-1

CDR3aa: CASSFVSYSTDTQYF
CDR3nt: TGTGCCAGCAGCTTTGTGAGCTACAGCACAGATACGCAGTATTTT
d_gene: .
j_gene: TRBJ2-3
abundance: few
v_gene: TRBV5-4

CDR3aa: CASSPPGLAGAYEQYF
CDR3nt: TGTGCCAGCAGTCCTCCGGGACTAGCGGGAGCCTACGAGCAGTACTTC
d_gene: TRBD2
j_gene: TRBJ2-7
abundance: .
v_gene: TRBV27

CDR3aa: CASSLFSRGFRGLDGYTF
CDR3nt: TGTGCCAGCAGCTTATTCAGTCGAGGTTTCAGGGGCCTCGATGGCTACACCTTC
d_gene: .
j_gene: TRBJ1-2
abundance: .
v_gene: TRBV7-2

CDR3aa: CASSYRDRALETQYF
CDR3nt: TGTGCCAGCAGCTACCGGGACAGGGCGCTTGAGACCCAGTACTTC
d_gene: TRBD1
j_gene: TRBJ2-5
abundance: .
v_gene: TRBV7-2

CDR3aa: CASSEAPGSDTQYF
CDR3nt: TGTGCCAGCAGTGAAGCGCCCGGGTCAGATACGCAGTATTTT
d_gene: .
j_gene: TRBJ2-3
abundance: once
v_gene: TRBV2

CDR3aa: CASSEGSEVDTQYF
CDR3nt: TGTGCCAGCAGTGAAGGGTCGGAGGTGGATACGCAGTATTTT
d_gene: .
j_gene: TRBJ2-3
abundance: .
v_gene: TRBV6-1

CDR3aa: CASSPTGTDTQYF
CDR3nt: TGTGCCAGCAGCCCGACAGGGACAGATACGCAGTATTTT
d_gene: TRBD1
j_gene: TRBJ2-3
abundance: .
v_gene: TRBV9

CDR3aa: CATSTRLAGSTGELFF
CDR3nt: TGTGCCACCAGCACAAGACTAGCGGGGTCCACCGGGGAGCTGTTTTTT
d_gene: TRBD2
j_gene: TRBJ2-2
abundance: .
v_gene: TRBV15

CDR3aa: CASSLGSGGPMMEQYF
CDR3nt: TGTGCCAGCAGCCTCGGATCGGGAGGGCCGATGATGGAGCAGTACTTC
d_gene: TRBD2
j_gene: TRBJ2-7
abundance: .
v_gene: TRBV7-9

CDR3aa: CASSIPRNTEAFF
CDR3nt: TGTGCCAGCAGTATACCCAGGAACACTGAAGCTTTCTTT
d_gene: .
j_gene: TRBJ1-1
abundance: .
v_gene: TRBV2

CDR3aa: CASSIRDTRANVLTF
CDR3nt: TGCGCCAGCAGCATCAGGGACACCCGGGCCAACGTCCTGACTTTC
d_gene: .
j_gene: TRBJ2-6
abundance: .
v_gene: TRBV5-1

CDR3aa: CASSEGEDQPQHF
CDR3nt: TGTGCCAGCAGTGAAGGAGAGGATCAGCCCCAGCATTTT
d_gene: .
j_gene: TRBJ1-5
abundance: .
v_gene: TRBV2

CDR3aa: CASGTQSSYEQYF
CDR3nt: TGTGCTAGTGGGACTCAGAGCTCCTACGAGCAGTACTTC
d_gene: .
j_gene: TRBJ2-7
abundance: .
v_gene: TRBV12-5

CDR3aa: CASSERERRSPLHF
CDR3nt: TGTGCCAGCAGTGAGAGGGAACGGAGGTCACCCCTCCACTTT
d_gene: .
j_gene: TRBJ1-6
abundance: .
v_gene: TRBV2

CDR3aa: CASKAGTGGFSEAFF
CDR3nt: TGTGCCAGCAAAGCCGGGACAGGGGGCTTCTCTGAAGCTTTCTTT
d_gene: TRBD1
j_gene: TRBJ1-1
abundance: once
v_gene: TRBV7-8

CDR3aa: CATPSSGRQETQYF
CDR3nt: TGTGCCACACCTTCTAGCGGGCGACAAGAGACCCAGTACTTC
d_gene: TRBD2
j_gene: TRBJ2-5
abundance: once
v_gene: TRBV2